This T cell receptor (beta chain) was recovered during a study of early stage breast cancer tumors. TCRdb's copy holds only in-frame clones and misses some; the assay was immunoSEQ multiplex PCR. The sample has about 25,000 clones, 65% to 70% seen once. This CDR3 spans 17 amino acids. Germline assignment: CDR1 MDHEN and CDR2 SYDVKM. Trimming pared 5 bases from V and 2 bases from J, leaving 20 bases between. The chain employs TRBV28 and TRBJ2-3; D is possibly TRBD2 (5 bases). Sequences were obtained from breast tumor tissue. The origin of this receptor is a person in their sixties or seventies with breast cancer. DNA of the CDR3: TGTGCCAGCAGTCCCCGGGGAAGCGAGTTAACCACAGATACGCAGTATTTT. Protein: CASSPRGSELTTDTQYF.